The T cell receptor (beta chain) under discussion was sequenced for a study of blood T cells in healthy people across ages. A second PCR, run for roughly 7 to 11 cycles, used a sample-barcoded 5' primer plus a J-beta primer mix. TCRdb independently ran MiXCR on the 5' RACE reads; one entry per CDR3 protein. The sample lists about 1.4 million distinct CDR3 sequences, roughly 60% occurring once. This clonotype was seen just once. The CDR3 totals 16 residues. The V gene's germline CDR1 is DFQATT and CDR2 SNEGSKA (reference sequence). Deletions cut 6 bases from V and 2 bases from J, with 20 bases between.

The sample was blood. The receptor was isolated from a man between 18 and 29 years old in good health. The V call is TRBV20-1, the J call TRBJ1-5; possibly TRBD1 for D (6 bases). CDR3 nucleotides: TGCAGTGCGAGTGCAGGGGAGCCCCACCGCAATCAGCCCCAGCATTTT. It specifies CSASAGEPHRNQPQHF.